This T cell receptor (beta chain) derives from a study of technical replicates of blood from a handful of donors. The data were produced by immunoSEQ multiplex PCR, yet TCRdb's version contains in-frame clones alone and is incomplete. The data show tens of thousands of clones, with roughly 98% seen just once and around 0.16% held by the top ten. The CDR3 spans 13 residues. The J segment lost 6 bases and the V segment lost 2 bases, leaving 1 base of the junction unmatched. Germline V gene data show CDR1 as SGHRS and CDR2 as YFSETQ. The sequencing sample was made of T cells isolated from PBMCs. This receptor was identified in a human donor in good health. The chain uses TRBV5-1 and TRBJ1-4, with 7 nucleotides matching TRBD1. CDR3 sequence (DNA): TGCGCCAGCAGCTTTACAGGGGATGAAAAACTGTTTTTT. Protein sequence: CASSFTGDEKLFF.